This T cell receptor beta chain was retrieved from a study of response to subunit inactivated influenza vaccine. This clonotype was counted ten times or more. The CDR3 consists of 16 residues. CDR1 and CDR2 (germline): ENHRY, SYGVKD. After removal of 2 bases from V and 10 bases from J, the junction contained 14 bases not matched to a gene. TCRdb reprocessed the RT-PCR reads with MiXCR, giving one entry per CDR3 protein. Seen here are hundreds of thousands of distinct CDR3 sequences, about 15% observed once, and the top ten hold 6% to 7%. The chain is built from TRBV10-3 and TRBJ2-1, with 7 bases that match TRBD2. This sequence originates from a man aged 50-60 years who received an inactivated influenza vaccine. The sample in question was PBMCs from blood, obtained 14 to 15 days before vaccination. CDR3 sequence reads: CAISERLARDRTEQFF. CDR3 DNA: TGTGCCATCAGTGAGAGACTAGCCCGGGATCGCACCGAGCAGTTCTTC.